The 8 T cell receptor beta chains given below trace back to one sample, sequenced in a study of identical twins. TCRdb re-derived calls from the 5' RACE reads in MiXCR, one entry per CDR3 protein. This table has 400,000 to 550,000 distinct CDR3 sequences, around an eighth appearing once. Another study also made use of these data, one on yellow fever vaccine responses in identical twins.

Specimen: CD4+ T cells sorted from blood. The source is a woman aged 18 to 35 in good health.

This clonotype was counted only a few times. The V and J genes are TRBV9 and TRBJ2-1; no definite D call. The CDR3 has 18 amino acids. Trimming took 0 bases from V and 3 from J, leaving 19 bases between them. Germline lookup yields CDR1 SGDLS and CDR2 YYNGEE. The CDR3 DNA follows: TGTGCCAGCAGCGTAGGCGTTAAGGCAGACTTCGTCTACAATGAGCAGTTCTTC. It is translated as CASSVGVKADFVYNEQFF.

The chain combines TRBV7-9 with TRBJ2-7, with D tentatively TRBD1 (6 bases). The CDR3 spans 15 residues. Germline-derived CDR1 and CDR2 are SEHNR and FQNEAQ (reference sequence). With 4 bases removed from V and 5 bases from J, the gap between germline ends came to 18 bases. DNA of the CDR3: TGTGCCAGCAGCTCAGACAGGCGGTCAGTCCACGAGCAGTACTTC. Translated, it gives CASSSDRRSVHEQYF.

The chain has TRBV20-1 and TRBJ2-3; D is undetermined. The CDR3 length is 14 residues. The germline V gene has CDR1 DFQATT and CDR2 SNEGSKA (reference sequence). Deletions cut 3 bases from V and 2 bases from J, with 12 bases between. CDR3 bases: TGCAGTGCTAGGTCCCTTTTGACCACAGATACGCAGTATTTT. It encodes CSARSLLTTDTQYF.

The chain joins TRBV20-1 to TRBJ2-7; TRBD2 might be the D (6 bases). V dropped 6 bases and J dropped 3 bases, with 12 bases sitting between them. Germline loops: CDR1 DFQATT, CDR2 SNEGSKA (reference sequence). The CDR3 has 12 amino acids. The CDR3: CSAGQDYYEQYF. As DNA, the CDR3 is TGCAGTGCCGGGCAGGACTACTACGAGCAGTACTTC.

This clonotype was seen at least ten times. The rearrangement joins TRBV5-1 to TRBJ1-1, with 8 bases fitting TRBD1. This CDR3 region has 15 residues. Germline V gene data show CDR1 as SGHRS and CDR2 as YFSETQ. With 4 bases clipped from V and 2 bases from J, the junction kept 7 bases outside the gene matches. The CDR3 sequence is CASSATTGGNTEAFF. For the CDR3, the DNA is TGCGCCAGCAGCGCAACCACAGGGGGAAACACTGAAGCTTTCTTT. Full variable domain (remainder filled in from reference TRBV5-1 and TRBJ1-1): KAGVTQTPRYLIKTRGQQVTLSCSPISGHRSVSWYQQTPGQGLQFLFEYFSETQRNKGNFPGRFSGRQFSNSRSEMNVSTLELGDSALYLCASSATTGGNTEAFFGQGTRLTVV.

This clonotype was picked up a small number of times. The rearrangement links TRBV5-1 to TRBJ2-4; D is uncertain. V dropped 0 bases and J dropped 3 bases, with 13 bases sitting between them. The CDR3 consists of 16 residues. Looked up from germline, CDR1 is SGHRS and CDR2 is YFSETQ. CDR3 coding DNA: TGCGCCAGCAGCTTGGCCTTGGTGTCGGGCAAAAACATTCAGTACTTC. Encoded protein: CASSLALVSGKNIQYF.

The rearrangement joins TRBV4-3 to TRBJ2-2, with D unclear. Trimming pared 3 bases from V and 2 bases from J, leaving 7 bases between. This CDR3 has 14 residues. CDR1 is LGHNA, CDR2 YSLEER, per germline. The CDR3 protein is CASSQLYNTGELFF. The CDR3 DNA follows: TGCGCCAGCAGCCAGCTTTATAACACCGGGGAGCTGTTTTTT.

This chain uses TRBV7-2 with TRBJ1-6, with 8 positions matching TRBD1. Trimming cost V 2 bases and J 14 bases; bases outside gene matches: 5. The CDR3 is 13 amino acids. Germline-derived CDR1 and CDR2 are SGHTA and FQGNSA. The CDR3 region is CASSLTSDRALHF. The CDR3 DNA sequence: TGTGCCAGCAGCTTAACATCGGACAGGGCCCTCCACTTT.